This TCR beta chain was captured by sequencing in a study of Ad26.COV2.S vaccination and SARS-CoV-2 variants. Indicated treatment: some 20 received Ad26.COV2.S at low or high dose, single or two shots; a few received placebo; per-sample allocation not given. Collection of samples fell on day 63 after the first vaccine or placebo injection. Clones were sequenced by immunoSEQ multiplex PCR, and TCRdb holds only the in-frame ones, with some missing. Here the sample spans about 350,000 clones, 88% being singletons. This CDR3 has 14 amino acids. V shed 4 bases, J shed 6 bases, and the junction held 6 bases outside the gene matches. The germline V gene encodes CDR1 KGHSH and CDR2 LQKENI.

The receptor was isolated from a person aged 18 to 59 who received the Ad26.COV2.S COVID-19 vaccine or a placebo. The chain combines TRBV18 with TRBJ1-5; 7 nucleotides agree with TRBD1. This specimen consisted of peripheral blood, obtained in a trial of Ad26.COV2.S vaccine versus placebo. CDR3 sequence: CASSRDRVGQPQHF. The CDR3 region has the DNA TGTGCCAGCTCACGAGACAGGGTTGGTCAGCCCCAGCATTTT.